The TCR beta chain under discussion was sequenced for a study of T cells in Graves' hyperthyroidism and ophthalmopathy. Findings and caveats of the study: Peripheral blood also featured most of the thyroid clonotypes expanded above 0.001.

Researchers amplified the TCR beta CDR3 regions from RNA transcripts. An initial round of RT-PCR targeting the TCR CDR3 relied on the HTBI primer set. TCRdb reprocessed the multiplex PCR reads via MiXCR and lists one record per CDR3 protein. This repertoire shows hundreds of thousands of distinct CDR3 sequences, 15% to 20% found once; its top ten account for 3% to 4%. Trimming left V 1 base short and J 4 bases short, with 11 bases between. The CDR3 loop spans 14 amino acids. Germline CDR1 LNHDA, CDR2 SQIVND (reference sequence). In the case of this clonotype: Its antigen is not known.

This sequence joins TRBV19 and TRBJ2-7, with D tentatively TRBD2 (5 bases). The sequenced sample was blood. The receptor was derived from a woman aged 30 to 39 with Graves' hyperthyroidism. CDR3 residues: CASSIGGGIYEQYF. Written as DNA, the CDR3 is TGTGCCAGTAGTATAGGCGGAGGAATATACGAGCAGTACTTC. The full variable domain, rest sourced from reference TRBV19 and TRBJ2-7, is DGGITQSPKYLFRKEGQNVTLSCEQNLNHDAMYWYRQDPGQGLRLIYYSQIVNDFQKGDIAEGYSVSREKKESFPLTVTSAQKNPTAFYLCASSIGGGIYEQYFGPGTRLTVT.